The rows below give T cell receptor beta chains drawn from one sample of a study of T-cell memory formation after mild COVID-19. TCRdb analysed the 5' RACE reads with MiXCR anew, one entry per CDR3 protein. Altogether about 120,000 distinct CDR3 sequences are present, approximately 22% being singletons, with the ten largest covering under 50%. Sequences were obtained from PBMCs or a T cell subset sorted from them (not recorded which). The source is a man younger than 30 who had mild COVID-19 (a few samples of this study predate the infection). Cell type and time point are not known. CDR3s include the opening cysteine and the closing phenylalanine or tryptophan. A D gene is named only where the DNA matches it firmly. Not every row has a clone size; where given, it reads once, few, many or a size class.

d_gene,j_gene,abundance,v_gene,CDR3aa,CDR3nt
.,TRBJ2-2,few,TRBV6-6,CASRRRTNTGELFF,TGTGCCAGCAGGCGGAGAACGAACACCGGGGAGCTGTTTTTT
.,TRBJ2-3,few,TRBV6-2/TRBV6-3,CASSYSSLGQPPNPGPDTQYF,TGTGCCAGCAGTTACTCGAGTTTGGGGCAGCCTCCTAACCCGGGGCCAGATACGCAGTATTTT
.,TRBJ2-1,few,TRBV12-3/TRBV12-4,CASSGAASSYNEQFF,TGTGCCAGCAGTGGGGCCGCTAGCTCCTACAATGAGCAGTTCTTC
.,TRBJ1-2,.,TRBV28,CASSLVSGAGYTF,TGTGCCAGCAGTTTAGTGTCCGGGGCTGGCTACACCTTC
.,TRBJ2-7,few,TRBV4-3,CASSQDPGVYEQYF,TGCGCCAGCAGCCAAGATCCCGGGGTCTACGAGCAGTACTTC
.,TRBJ2-2,few,TRBV7-8,CASSRTVNTGELFF,TGTGCCAGCAGCCGAACGGTGAACACCGGGGAGCTGTTTTTT
.,TRBJ2-1,.,TRBV29-1,CSAPGVSYNEQFF,TGCAGCGCGCCGGGGGTGTCCTACAATGAGCAGTTCTTC
TRBD1,TRBJ2-2,few,TRBV7-9,CASSLTTGRNGELFF,TGTGCCAGCAGCTTGACGACAGGGCGAAACGGGGAGCTGTTTTTT
.,TRBJ2-1,many,TRBV4-3,CASSQDSGGSYNEQFF,TGCGCCAGCAGCCAAGATTCAGGGGGGTCCTACAATGAGCAGTTCTTC
TRBD2,TRBJ2-3,few,TRBV7-2,CASSSQAAGGPTDTQYF,TGTGCCAGCAGCTCGCAGGCAGCGGGGGGCCCCACAGATACGCAGTATTTT
.,TRBJ2-5,.,TRBV7-3,CASSFEGQETQYF,TGTGCCAGCAGCTTTGAGGGGCAAGAGACCCAGTACTTC
.,TRBJ1-5,.,TRBV6-5,CASSYGGDYQPQHF,TGTGCCAGCAGTTACGGGGGGGACTATCAGCCCCAGCATTTT
.,TRBJ1-1,.,TRBV11-2,CASSLVWGHGTEAFF,TGTGCCAGCAGCTTAGTATGGGGGCACGGAACTGAAGCTTTCTTT
.,TRBJ1-1,few,TRBV6-5,CASSRPGVSEAFF,TGTGCCAGCAGTCGCCCAGGGGTGAGTGAAGCTTTCTTT
TRBD1,TRBJ1-6,few,TRBV5-1,CASSIRQGNSPLHF,TGCGCCAGCAGCATCAGACAGGGCAATTCACCCCTCCACTTT
.,TRBJ2-7,.,TRBV12-5,CASGFLTPSYEQYF,TGTGCTAGTGGTTTTTTAACCCCCTCGTACGAGCAGTACTTC
.,TRBJ1-6,few,TRBV9,CASSPWGAGSPLHF,TGTGCCAGCAGCCCTTGGGGGGCAGGATCACCCCTCCACTTT
.,TRBJ2-7,.,TRBV25-1,CASSEVGGNEQYF,TGTGCCAGCAGTGAAGTAGGGGGAAACGAGCAGTACTTC
TRBD1,TRBJ1-6,.,TRBV5-5,CASSLSRTGGHNSPLHF,TGTGCCAGCAGCCTGAGTCGGACAGGGGGACATAATTCACCCCTCCACTTT
.,TRBJ2-1,.,TRBV7-6,CASSLTEVNNEQFF,TGTGCCAGCAGCTTAACGGAGGTCAACAATGAGCAGTTCTTC